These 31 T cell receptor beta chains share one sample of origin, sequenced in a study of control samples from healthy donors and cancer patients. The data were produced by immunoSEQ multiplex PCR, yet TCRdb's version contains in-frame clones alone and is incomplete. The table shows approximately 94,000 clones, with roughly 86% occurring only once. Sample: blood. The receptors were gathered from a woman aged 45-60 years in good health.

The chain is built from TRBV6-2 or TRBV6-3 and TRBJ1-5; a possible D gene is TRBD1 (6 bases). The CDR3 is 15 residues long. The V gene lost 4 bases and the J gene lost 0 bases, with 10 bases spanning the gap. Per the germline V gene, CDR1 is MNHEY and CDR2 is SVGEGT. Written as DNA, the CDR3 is TGTGCCAGCAGTTCAAGGGGGGGTAGCAATCAGCCCCAGCATTTT. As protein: CASSSRGGSNQPQHF.

The CDR3: CASSGYTPRPYEQYF. DNA for the CDR3: TGTGCCAGCAGCGGCTACACCCCGAGGCCCTACGAGCAGTACTTC. The rearrangement uses TRBV7-2 and TRBJ2-7, with D hard to call. The CDR3 consists of 15 residues. CDR1 is SGHTA, CDR2 FQGNSA, per germline. V was pared by 5 bases and J by 2 bases, with 16 bases between.

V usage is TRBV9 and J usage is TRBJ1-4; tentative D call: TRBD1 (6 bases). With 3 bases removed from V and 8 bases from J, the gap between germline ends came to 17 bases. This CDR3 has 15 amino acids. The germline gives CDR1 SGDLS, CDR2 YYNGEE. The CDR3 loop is CASSETGRRQEKLFF. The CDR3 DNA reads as TGTGCCAGCAGCGAGACAGGCCGCAGGCAAGAAAAACTGTTTTTT.

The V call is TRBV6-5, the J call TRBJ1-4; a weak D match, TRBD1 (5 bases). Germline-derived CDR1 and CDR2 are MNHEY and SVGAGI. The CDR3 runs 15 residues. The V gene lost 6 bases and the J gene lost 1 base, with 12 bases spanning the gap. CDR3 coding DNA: TGTGCCAGCAGGTCGCCGGGGGGAACTAATGAAAAACTGTTTTTT. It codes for CASRSPGGTNEKLFF.

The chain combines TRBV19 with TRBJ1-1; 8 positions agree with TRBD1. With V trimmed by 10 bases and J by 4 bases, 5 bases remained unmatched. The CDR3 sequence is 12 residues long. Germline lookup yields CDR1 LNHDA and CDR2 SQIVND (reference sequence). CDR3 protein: CATLDRGTEAFF. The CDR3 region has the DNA TGTGCCACCTTAGACAGGGGCACTGAAGCTTTCTTT. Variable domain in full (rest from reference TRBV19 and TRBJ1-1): DGGITQSPKYLFRKEGQNVTLSCEQNLNHDAMYWYRQDPGQGLRLIYYSQIVNDFQKGDIAEGYSVSREKKESFPLTVTSAQKNPTAFYLCATLDRGTEAFFGQGTRLTVV.

The CDR3 here is CASSLDRGLYEQYF. The CDR3 DNA follows: TGTGCCAGCAGCTTAGATCGGGGACTCTACGAGCAGTACTTC. This chain uses TRBV11-2 with TRBJ2-7; D is possibly TRBD2 (6 bases). The CDR3 spans 14 residues. Trimming shortened V by 0 bases and J by 3 bases, and 9 bases separated the two germline ends. Germline lookup yields CDR1 SGHAT and CDR2 FQNNGV.

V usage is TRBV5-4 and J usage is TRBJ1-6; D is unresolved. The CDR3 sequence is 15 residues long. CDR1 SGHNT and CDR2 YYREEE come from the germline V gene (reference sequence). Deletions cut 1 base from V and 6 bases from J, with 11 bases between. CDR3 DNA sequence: TGTGCCAGCAGCTTGCCAGGCTCGCGTAATTCACCCCTCCACTTT. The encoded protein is CASSLPGSRNSPLHF.

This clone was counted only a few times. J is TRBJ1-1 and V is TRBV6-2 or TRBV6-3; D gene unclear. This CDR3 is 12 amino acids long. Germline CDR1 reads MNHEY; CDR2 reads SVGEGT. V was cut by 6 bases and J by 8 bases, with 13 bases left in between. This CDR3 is CASSPIRTEAFF. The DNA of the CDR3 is TGTGCCAGCAGCCCCATTCGGACCGAAGCTTTCTTT.

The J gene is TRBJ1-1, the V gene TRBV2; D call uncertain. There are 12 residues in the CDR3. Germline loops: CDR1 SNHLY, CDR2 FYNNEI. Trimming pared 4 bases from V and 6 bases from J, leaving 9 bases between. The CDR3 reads CASSGTASEAFF. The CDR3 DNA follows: TGTGCCAGCAGTGGTACAGCCTCTGAAGCTTTCTTT. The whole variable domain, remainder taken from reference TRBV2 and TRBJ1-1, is EPEVTQTPSHQVTQMGQEVILRCVPISNHLYFYWYRQILGQKVEFLVSFYNNEISEKSEIFDDQFSVERPDGSNFTLKIRSTKLEDSAMYFCASSGTASEAFFGQGTRLTVV.

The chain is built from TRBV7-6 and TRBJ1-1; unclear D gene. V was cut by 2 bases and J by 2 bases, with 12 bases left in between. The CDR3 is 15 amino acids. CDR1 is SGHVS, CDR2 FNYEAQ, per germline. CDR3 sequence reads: CASSLRRVGNTEAFF. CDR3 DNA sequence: TGTGCCAGCAGCTTAAGGCGTGTGGGTAACACTGAAGCTTTCTTT.

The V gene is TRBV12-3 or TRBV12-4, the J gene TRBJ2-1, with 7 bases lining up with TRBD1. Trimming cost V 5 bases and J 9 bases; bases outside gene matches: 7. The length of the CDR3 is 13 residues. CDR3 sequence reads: CASSLFTGAEQFF. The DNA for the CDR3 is TGTGCCAGCAGTCTCTTCACAGGGGCTGAGCAGTTCTTC.

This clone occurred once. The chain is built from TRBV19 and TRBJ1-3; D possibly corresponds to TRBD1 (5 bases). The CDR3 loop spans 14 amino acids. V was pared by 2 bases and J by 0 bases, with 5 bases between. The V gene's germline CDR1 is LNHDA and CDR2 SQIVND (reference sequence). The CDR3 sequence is CASSIRGSGNTIYF. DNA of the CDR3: TGTGCCAGTAGTATAAGGGGCTCTGGAAACACCATATATTTT.

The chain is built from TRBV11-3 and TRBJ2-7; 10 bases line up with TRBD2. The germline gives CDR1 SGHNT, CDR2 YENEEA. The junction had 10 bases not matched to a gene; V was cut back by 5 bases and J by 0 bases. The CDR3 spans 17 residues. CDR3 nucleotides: TGTGCCAGCAGCAAACGTCGGGCTAGCGGGAGCTCCTACGAGCAGTACTTC. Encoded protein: CASSKRRASGSSYEQYF. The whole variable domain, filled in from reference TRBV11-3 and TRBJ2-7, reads EAGVVQSPRYKIIEKKQPVAFWCNPISGHNTLYWYLQNLGQGPELLIRYENEEAVDDSQLPKDRFSAERLKGVDSTLKIQPAELGDSAVYLCASSKRRASGSSYEQYFGPGTRLTVT.

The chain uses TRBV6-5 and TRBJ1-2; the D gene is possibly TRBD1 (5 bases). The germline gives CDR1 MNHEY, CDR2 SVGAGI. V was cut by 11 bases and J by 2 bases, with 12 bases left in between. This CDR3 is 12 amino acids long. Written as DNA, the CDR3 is TGTGCCTGCTTTACAGGAAACTATGGCTACACCTTC. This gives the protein CACFTGNYGYTF.

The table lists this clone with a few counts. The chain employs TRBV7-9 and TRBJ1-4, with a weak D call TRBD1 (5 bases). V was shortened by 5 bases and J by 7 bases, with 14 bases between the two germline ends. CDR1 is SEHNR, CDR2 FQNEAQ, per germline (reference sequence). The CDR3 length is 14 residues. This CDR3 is CASSAGTGGEKLFF. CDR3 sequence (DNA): TGTGCCAGCAGCGCGGGGACTGGGGGTGAAAAACTGTTTTTT.

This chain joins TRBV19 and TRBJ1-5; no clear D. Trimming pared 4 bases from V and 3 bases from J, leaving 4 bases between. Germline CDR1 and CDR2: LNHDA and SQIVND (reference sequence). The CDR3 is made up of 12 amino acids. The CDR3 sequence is CASSTPNQPQHF. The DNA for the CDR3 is TGTGCCAGTAGTACCCCCAATCAGCCCCAGCATTTT.

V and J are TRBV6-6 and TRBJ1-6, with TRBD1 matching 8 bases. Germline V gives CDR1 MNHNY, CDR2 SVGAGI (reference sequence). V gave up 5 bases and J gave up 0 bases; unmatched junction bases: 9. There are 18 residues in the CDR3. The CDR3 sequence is CASSPIRDRSSYNSPLHF. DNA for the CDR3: TGTGCCAGCAGTCCCATCCGGGACAGGAGCTCCTATAATTCACCCCTCCACTTT.

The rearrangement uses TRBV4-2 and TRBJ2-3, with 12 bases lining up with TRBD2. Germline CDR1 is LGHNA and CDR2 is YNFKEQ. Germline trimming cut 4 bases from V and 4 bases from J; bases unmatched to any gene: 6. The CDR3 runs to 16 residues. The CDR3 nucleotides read TGTGCCAGCAGCCCTGGACTAGCGGGAATTGCAGATACGCAGTATTTT. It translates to CASSPGLAGIADTQYF.

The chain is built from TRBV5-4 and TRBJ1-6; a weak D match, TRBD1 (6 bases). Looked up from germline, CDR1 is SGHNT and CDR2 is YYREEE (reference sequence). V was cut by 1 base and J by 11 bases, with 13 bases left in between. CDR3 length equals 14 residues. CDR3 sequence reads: CASSLKQGGPPLHF. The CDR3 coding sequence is TGTGCCAGCAGCTTGAAACAGGGAGGCCCACCCCTCCACTTT.

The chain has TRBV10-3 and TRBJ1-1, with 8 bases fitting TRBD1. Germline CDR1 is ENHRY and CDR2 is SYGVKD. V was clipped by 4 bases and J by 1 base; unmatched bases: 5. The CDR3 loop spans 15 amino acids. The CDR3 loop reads CAISVNGQGNTEAFF. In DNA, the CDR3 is TGTGCCATCAGTGTCAACGGACAGGGGAACACTGAAGCTTTCTTT.

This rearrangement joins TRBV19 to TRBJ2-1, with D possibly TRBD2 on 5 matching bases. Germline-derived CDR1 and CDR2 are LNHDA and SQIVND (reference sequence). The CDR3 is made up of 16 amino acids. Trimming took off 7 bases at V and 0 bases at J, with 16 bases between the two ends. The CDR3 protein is CASTPRTSLSYNEQFF. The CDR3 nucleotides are TGTGCCAGTACCCCGAGGACTTCCCTCTCCTACAATGAGCAGTTCTTC.

This CDR3 is CASTLRGTQYF. The DNA of the CDR3 is TGCGCCAGCACCCTACGGGGGACCCAGTACTTC. V gene TRBV5-1 combines with J gene TRBJ2-5; D perhaps matches TRBD2 (5 bases). The CDR3 contains 11 residues. The ends were cut back, 6 bases at V and 7 bases at J, with 10 bases in the middle. Germline V gene lookup returns CDR1 SGHRS and CDR2 YFSETQ.

The CDR3 DNA reads TGCAGTGCTAGTTTAGCGGGAACAAGGGGCGGGCAGTTCTTC. Its protein product is CSASLAGTRGGQFF. The chain employs TRBV20-1 and TRBJ2-1, with 8 bases aligning to TRBD2. The CDR3 consists of 14 residues. V was clipped by 3 bases and J by 12 bases; unmatched bases: 13. CDR1 and CDR2 (germline): DFQATT, SNEGSKA (reference sequence).

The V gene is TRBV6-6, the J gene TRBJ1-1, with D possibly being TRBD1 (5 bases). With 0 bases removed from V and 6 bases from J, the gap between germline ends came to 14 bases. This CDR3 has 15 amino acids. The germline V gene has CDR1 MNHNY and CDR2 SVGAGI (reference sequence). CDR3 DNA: TGTGCCAGCAGTTACTCACCCAGGGAAGGGTCTGAAGCTTTCTTT. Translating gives CASSYSPREGSEAFF.

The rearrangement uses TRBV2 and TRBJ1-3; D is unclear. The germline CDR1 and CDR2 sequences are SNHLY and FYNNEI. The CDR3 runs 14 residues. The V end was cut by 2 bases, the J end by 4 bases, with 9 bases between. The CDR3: CASSESASGNTIYF. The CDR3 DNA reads TGTGCCAGCAGTGAAAGTGCTTCCGGAAACACCATATATTTT.

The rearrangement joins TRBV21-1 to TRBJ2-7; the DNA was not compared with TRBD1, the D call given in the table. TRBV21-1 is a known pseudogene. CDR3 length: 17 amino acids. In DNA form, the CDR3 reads TGTGCCAGCAGCAAATCTGCCACCGGGACAGCGGCCTACGAGCAGTACTTC. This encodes CASSKSATGTAAYEQYF.

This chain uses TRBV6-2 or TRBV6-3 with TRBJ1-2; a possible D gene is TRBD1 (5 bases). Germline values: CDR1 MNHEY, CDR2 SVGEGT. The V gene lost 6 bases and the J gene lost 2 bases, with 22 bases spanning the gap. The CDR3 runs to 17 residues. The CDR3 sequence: CASRPMPPTGTNYGYTF. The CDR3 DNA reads TGTGCCAGCAGACCTATGCCACCTACCGGGACCAACTATGGCTACACCTTC.

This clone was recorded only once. The CDR3: CASSFRGGTDTQYF. DNA for the CDR3: TGTGCCAGCAGCTTTCGGGGGGGCACAGATACGCAGTATTTT. The chain has TRBV5-4 and TRBJ2-3; 7 nucleotides align to TRBD2. V trimming: 2 bases; J trimming: 1 base; junction bases outside the gene matches: 1. CDR1 is SGHNT, CDR2 YYREEE, per germline (reference sequence). CDR3 length: 14 amino acids.

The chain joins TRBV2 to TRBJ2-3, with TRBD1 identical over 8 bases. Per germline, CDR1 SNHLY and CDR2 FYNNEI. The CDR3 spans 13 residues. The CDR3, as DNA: TGTGCAATACAGGGGGACAACACAGATACGCAGTATTTT. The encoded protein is CAIQGDNTDTQYF.

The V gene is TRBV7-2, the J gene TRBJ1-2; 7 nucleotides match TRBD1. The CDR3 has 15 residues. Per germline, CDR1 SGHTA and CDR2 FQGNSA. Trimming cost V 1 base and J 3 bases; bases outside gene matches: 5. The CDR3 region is CASSLETGRDYGYTF. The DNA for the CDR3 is TGTGCCAGCAGCTTAGAGACAGGGCGCGACTATGGCTACACCTTC.

In DNA, the CDR3 is TGCGCCAGCAGCGGGGCTGGCGGAAACACCATATATTTT. Translating gives CASSGAGGNTIYF. This chain links TRBV4-3 with TRBJ1-3, with a weak D call TRBD1 (5 bases). The CDR3 covers 13 residues. Germline CDR1 and CDR2: LGHNA and YSLEER. The V gene lost 5 bases and the J gene lost 4 bases, with 9 bases spanning the gap.